A selection of T cell receptor beta chains follows, all from one sample in a study of cytomegalovirus exposure and HLA in healthy donors. The method was immunoSEQ multiplex PCR; TCRdb's version includes in-frame clones alone and lacks a portion of them. The sample lists around 210,000 clones; roughly 84% were seen once. The sequencing input was PBMCs. The receptors shown here come from a man aged 50 or older in good health and CMV-seronegative. The CDR3 runs from the conserved cysteine through the conserved F or W. Fields, in order: V gene, D gene, clone size, J gene, CDR3 protein, CDR3 DNA. A D gene is named only where the DNA matches it firmly. The size entry is marked missing in some rows and otherwise reads once, few, many or a size class.

V gene: TRBV4-2
D gene: NA
clone size: NA
J gene: TRBJ2-7
CDR3 protein: CASSHSGDEQYF
CDR3 DNA: TGTGCCAGCAGCCACTCGGGGGACGAGCAGTACTTC

V gene: TRBV7-3
D gene: NA
clone size: NA
J gene: TRBJ2-1
CDR3 protein: CASSFGDLYNEQFF
CDR3 DNA: TGTGCCAGCAGCTTCGGCGACTTATACAATGAGCAGTTCTTC

V gene: TRBV6-5
D gene: TRBD1
clone size: NA
J gene: TRBJ1-2
CDR3 protein: CASSRQGQANYGYTF
CDR3 DNA: TGTGCCAGCAGCCGACAGGGACAAGCGAACTATGGCTACACCTTC

V gene: TRBV5-4
D gene: TRBD2
clone size: NA
J gene: TRBJ2-5
CDR3 protein: CASSPPLAGGETQYF
CDR3 DNA: TGTGCCAGCAGCCCCCCTCTTGCGGGAGGGGAGACCCAGTACTTC

V gene: TRBV28
D gene: NA
clone size: NA
J gene: TRBJ1-5
CDR3 protein: CASSQPGGRQPQHF
CDR3 DNA: TGTGCCAGCAGCCAGCCGGGGGGGCGGCAGCCCCAGCATTTT

V gene: TRBV6-4
D gene: TRBD1
clone size: NA
J gene: TRBJ2-3
CDR3 protein: CASSEGTGGSDTQYF
CDR3 DNA: TGTGCCAGCAGTGAAGGGACAGGGGGCTCAGATACGCAGTATTTT

V gene: TRBV6-1
D gene: NA
clone size: NA
J gene: TRBJ2-2
CDR3 protein: CASTEATPSTGELFF
CDR3 DNA: TGTGCCAGCACTGAAGCAACACCAAGCACCGGGGAGCTGTTTTTT

V gene: TRBV5-1
D gene: TRBD2
clone size: NA
J gene: TRBJ2-2
CDR3 protein: CASSLVLAVNTGELFF
CDR3 DNA: TGCGCCAGCAGCTTAGTACTAGCGGTCAACACCGGGGAGCTGTTTTTT

V gene: TRBV6-1
D gene: NA
clone size: NA
J gene: TRBJ2-4
CDR3 protein: CASSMGAAAKNSQYF
CDR3 DNA: TGTGCCAGCAGCATGGGTGCAGCAGCCAAAAACAGTCAGTACTTC

V gene: TRBV19
D gene: TRBD2
clone size: NA
J gene: TRBJ2-3
CDR3 protein: CASSILAGGTDTQYF
CDR3 DNA: TGTGCCAGTAGTATACTAGCGGGAGGCACAGATACGCAGTATTTT

V gene: TRBV27
D gene: TRBD1
clone size: NA
J gene: TRBJ1-2
CDR3 protein: CASSDRDSHGYTF
CDR3 DNA: TGTGCCAGCAGTGACCGGGACAGTCATGGCTACACCTTC

V gene: TRBV7-2
D gene: NA
clone size: NA
J gene: TRBJ2-1
CDR3 protein: CASSLDRAVYNEQFF
CDR3 DNA: TGTGCCAGCAGCTTAGATCGAGCTGTTTACAATGAGCAGTTCTTC

V gene: TRBV4-1
D gene: NA
clone size: few
J gene: TRBJ1-4
CDR3 protein: CASSQDFGAPYTNEKLFF
CDR3 DNA: TGCGCCAGCAGCCAAGATTTTGGGGCTCCCTATACTAATGAAAAACTGTTTTTT

V gene: TRBV6-1
D gene: NA
clone size: NA
J gene: TRBJ2-7
CDR3 protein: CASRRTVQVAYEQYF
CDR3 DNA: TGTGCCAGCAGACGGACAGTCCAAGTGGCCTACGAGCAGTACTTC

V gene: TRBV7-9
D gene: NA
clone size: NA
J gene: TRBJ1-1
CDR3 protein: CASSLGPVVLNTEAFF
CDR3 DNA: TGTGCCAGCAGCTTAGGCCCGGTGGTACTGAACACTGAAGCTTTCTTT

V gene: TRBV7-2
D gene: TRBD1
clone size: NA
J gene: TRBJ2-7
CDR3 protein: CASSLEGQGFYEQYF
CDR3 DNA: TGTGCCAGCAGCTTAGAGGGACAGGGATTCTACGAGCAGTACTTC

V gene: TRBV27
D gene: NA
clone size: NA
J gene: TRBJ1-3
CDR3 protein: CASSSQDTGNTIYF
CDR3 DNA: TGTGCCAGCAGTTCCCAGGACACTGGAAACACCATATATTTT

V gene: TRBV19
D gene: TRBD1
clone size: NA
J gene: TRBJ2-1
CDR3 protein: CASSIGTGGHNEQFF
CDR3 DNA: TGTGCCAGTAGTATAGGGACAGGGGGGCACAATGAGCAGTTCTTC

V gene: TRBV10-2
D gene: NA
clone size: NA
J gene: TRBJ2-7
CDR3 protein: CASSVAGGIGEQYF
CDR3 DNA: TGCGCCAGCAGTGTAGCTGGGGGCATAGGCGAGCAGTACTTC

V gene: TRBV2
D gene: TRBD1
clone size: once
J gene: TRBJ1-2
CDR3 protein: CASSVWTGSYGYTF
CDR3 DNA: TGTGCCAGCAGTGTTTGGACAGGGTCCTATGGCTACACCTTC

V gene: TRBV6-5
D gene: NA
clone size: NA
J gene: TRBJ1-1
CDR3 protein: CASWRNTEAFF
CDR3 DNA: TGTGCCAGCTGGAGGAACACTGAGGCTTTCTTT

V gene: TRBV15
D gene: NA
clone size: NA
J gene: TRBJ1-5
CDR3 protein: CATSRDIRGGNQPQHF
CDR3 DNA: TGTGCCACCAGCAGAGATATAAGGGGTGGCAATCAGCCCCAGCATTTT

V gene: TRBV11-2
D gene: NA
clone size: NA
J gene: TRBJ2-7
CDR3 protein: CASSLEGYLSSYEQYF
CDR3 DNA: TGTGCCAGCAGCTTAGAGGGCTACCTTAGCTCCTACGAGCAGTACTTC

V gene: TRBV9
D gene: NA
clone size: NA
J gene: TRBJ1-3
CDR3 protein: CASGGTLSGNTIYF
CDR3 DNA: TGTGCCAGCGGTGGGACTCTCTCTGGAAACACCATATATTTT

V gene: TRBV5-1
D gene: NA
clone size: NA
J gene: TRBJ2-7
CDR3 protein: CASSLGVLSYEQYF
CDR3 DNA: TGCGCCAGCAGCTTGGGAGTCCTCTCCTACGAGCAGTACTTC

V gene: TRBV27
D gene: NA
clone size: NA
J gene: TRBJ1-2
CDR3 protein: CASSSLRDYGYTF
CDR3 DNA: TGTGCCAGCAGTTCTCTACGGGACTATGGCTACACCTTC

V gene: TRBV27
D gene: NA
clone size: NA
J gene: TRBJ1-5
CDR3 protein: CASSAWGLGQPQHF
CDR3 DNA: TGTGCCAGCAGTGCATGGGGCCTGGGGCAGCCCCAGCATTTT

V gene: TRBV27
D gene: TRBD1
clone size: few
J gene: TRBJ1-1
CDR3 protein: CASSLTGENTEAFF
CDR3 DNA: TGTGCCAGCAGTTTGACAGGGGAGAACACTGAAGCTTTCTTT

V gene: TRBV4-2
D gene: NA
clone size: NA
J gene: TRBJ2-7
CDR3 protein: CASSQDPRPLTYEQYF
CDR3 DNA: TGTGCCAGCAGCCAAGATCCCAGGCCCCTCACGTACGAGCAGTACTTC

V gene: TRBV15
D gene: NA
clone size: once
J gene: TRBJ1-4
CDR3 protein: CATRTRQANNEKLFF
CDR3 DNA: TGTGCCACCAGGACGAGACAGGCGAATAATGAAAAACTGTTTTTT

V gene: TRBV5-8
D gene: NA
clone size: NA
J gene: TRBJ2-3
CDR3 protein: CASSFYQWTDTTDTQYF
CDR3 DNA: TGTGCCAGCAGCTTTTATCAATGGACGGACACCACAGATACGCAGTATTTT

V gene: TRBV27
D gene: TRBD2
clone size: NA
J gene: TRBJ2-7
CDR3 protein: CASSTGRLKYEQYF
CDR3 DNA: TGTGCCAGCAGTACCGGGAGGCTTAAATACGAGCAGTACTTC

V gene: TRBV9
D gene: NA
clone size: NA
J gene: TRBJ2-1
CDR3 protein: CASSVGQSSYNEQFF
CDR3 DNA: TGTGCCAGCAGCGTAGGGCAGTCCTCCTACAATGAGCAGTTCTTC

V gene: TRBV9
D gene: TRBD2
clone size: NA
J gene: TRBJ2-1
CDR3 protein: CASTIAGGPYNEQFF
CDR3 DNA: TGTGCCAGCACAATAGCGGGAGGGCCCTACAATGAGCAGTTCTTC

V gene: TRBV29-1
D gene: NA
clone size: NA
J gene: TRBJ2-7
CDR3 protein: CSVGGPTYEQYF
CDR3 DNA: TGCAGCGTTGGAGGGCCTACCTACGAGCAGTACTTC

V gene: TRBV30
D gene: NA
clone size: NA
J gene: TRBJ2-7
CDR3 protein: CAWTLTGIRGQYF
CDR3 DNA: TGTGCCTGGACATTGACGGGGATACGAGGGCAGTACTTC

V gene: TRBV29-1
D gene: NA
clone size: NA
J gene: TRBJ1-4
CDR3 protein: CSVRGGAATNEKLFF
CDR3 DNA: TGCAGCGTTCGGGGGGGTGCGGCAACTAATGAAAAACTGTTTTTT

V gene: TRBV19
D gene: TRBD2
clone size: once
J gene: TRBJ2-3
CDR3 protein: CASKPRRTSGSTDTQYF
CDR3 DNA: TGTGCCAGTAAACCCAGACGCACTAGCGGGAGCACAGATACGCAGTATTTT

V gene: TRBV6-1
D gene: NA
clone size: NA
J gene: TRBJ2-3
CDR3 protein: CASSTDSPGRDF
CDR3 DNA: TGTGCCAGCAGTACGGACAGCCCGGGCCGGGATTTT

V gene: TRBV6-5
D gene: NA
clone size: few
J gene: TRBJ2-2
CDR3 protein: CASSYYYPNTGELFF
CDR3 DNA: TGTGCCAGCAGTTACTACTACCCGAACACCGGGGAGCTGTTTTTT

V gene: TRBV5-4
D gene: TRBD1
clone size: NA
J gene: TRBJ2-7
CDR3 protein: CASRPGQTYEQYF
CDR3 DNA: TGTGCCAGCAGGCCGGGACAGACTTACGAGCAGTACTTC

V gene: TRBV5-4
D gene: NA
clone size: few
J gene: TRBJ2-3
CDR3 protein: CASSSQRRGSADTQYF
CDR3 DNA: TGTGCCAGCAGCTCACAACGACGGGGATCGGCAGATACGCAGTATTTT

V gene: TRBV6-5
D gene: NA
clone size: NA
J gene: TRBJ2-1
CDR3 protein: CASCLTTGSYNEQFF
CDR3 DNA: TGTGCCAGCTGCTTAACCACGGGTTCCTACAATGAGCAGTTCTTC

V gene: TRBV9
D gene: TRBD2
clone size: NA
J gene: TRBJ2-3
CDR3 protein: CASSVAFAGGFTDTQYF
CDR3 DNA: TGTGCCAGCAGCGTCGCGTTTGCGGGGGGGTTCACAGATACGCAGTATTTT

V gene: TRBV28
D gene: NA
clone size: NA
J gene: TRBJ2-5
CDR3 protein: CASRSYSGRFNQETQYF
CDR3 DNA: TGTGCCAGCAGGTCCTATAGCGGCCGGTTCAACCAAGAGACCCAGTACTTC

V gene: TRBV30
D gene: TRBD1
clone size: NA
J gene: TRBJ2-7
CDR3 protein: CAWSHYRTGGKQYF
CDR3 DNA: TGTGCCTGGAGTCACTACCGGACAGGGGGCAAGCAGTACTTC

V gene: TRBV6-4
D gene: NA
clone size: few
J gene: TRBJ1-2
CDR3 protein: CASSDSRENNNYGYTF
CDR3 DNA: TGTGCCAGCAGTGACTCGCGGGAGAACAATAACTATGGCTACACCTTC

V gene: TRBV9
D gene: NA
clone size: NA
J gene: TRBJ2-5
CDR3 protein: CASSVAGSLKETQYF
CDR3 DNA: TGTGCCAGCAGCGTAGCTGGTAGTTTAAAGGAGACCCAGTACTTC

V gene: TRBV7-2
D gene: NA
clone size: NA
J gene: TRBJ1-5
CDR3 protein: CASSLRQGGPQHF
CDR3 DNA: TGTGCCAGCAGCTTACGGCAGGGTGGGCCCCAGCATTTT

V gene: TRBV19
D gene: TRBD1
clone size: NA
J gene: TRBJ2-2
CDR3 protein: CASSLFGTGGTGELFF
CDR3 DNA: TGTGCCAGTAGTTTGTTCGGGACAGGGGGCACCGGGGAGCTGTTTTTT

V gene: TRBV30
D gene: NA
clone size: NA
J gene: TRBJ2-7
CDR3 protein: CAWSVGQGGEQYF
CDR3 DNA: TGTGCCTGGAGTGTAGGGCAGGGGGGCGAGCAGTACTTC

V gene: TRBV5-1
D gene: NA
clone size: NA
J gene: TRBJ2-5
CDR3 protein: CASSLVGAGQEETQYF
CDR3 DNA: TGCGCCAGCAGCTTGGTGGGGGCAGGGCAGGAAGAGACCCAGTACTTC

V gene: TRBV21-1
D gene: NA
clone size: NA
J gene: TRBJ1-2
CDR3 protein: CASILREGQLNYGYTF
CDR3 DNA: TGTGCCAGCATTTTACGGGAGGGGCAGCTCAACTATGGCTACACCTTC

V gene: TRBV11-2
D gene: NA
clone size: NA
J gene: TRBJ2-5
CDR3 protein: CASSFTRDTPDF
CDR3 DNA: TGTGCCAGCAGCTTCACTCGGGACACGCCGGACTTC

V gene: TRBV28
D gene: TRBD1
clone size: once
J gene: TRBJ1-2
CDR3 protein: CASSSQTGGDYGYTF
CDR3 DNA: TGTGCCAGCAGTTCCCAGACAGGGGGAGACTATGGCTACACCTTC

V gene: TRBV30
D gene: NA
clone size: NA
J gene: TRBJ2-4
CDR3 protein: CAWSPLTVKNIQYF
CDR3 DNA: TGTGCCTGGAGTCCCCTGACAGTCAAAAACATTCAGTACTTC

V gene: TRBV6-6
D gene: TRBD1
clone size: few
J gene: TRBJ2-7
CDR3 protein: CASRDDRAYEQYF
CDR3 DNA: TGTGCCAGCAGAGACGACAGGGCCTACGAGCAGTACTTC

V gene: TRBV27
D gene: TRBD2
clone size: NA
J gene: TRBJ2-7
CDR3 protein: CASSLTGTKLAGAPEQYF
CDR3 DNA: TGTGCCAGCAGTTTAACAGGGACCAAACTAGCGGGAGCCCCCGAGCAGTACTTC

V gene: TRBV5-1
D gene: NA
clone size: NA
J gene: TRBJ2-2
CDR3 protein: CASSLQASNTGELFF
CDR3 DNA: TGCGCCAGCAGCTTGCAGGCTTCGAACACCGGGGAGCTGTTTTTT